This TCR beta chain was recorded in a study of technical replicates of blood from a few donors. This CDR3 is 16 amino acids long. In germline, CDR1 is SGHNT, CDR2 YENEEA. V lost 8 bases, J lost 2 bases, and 12 bases stayed unmatched. Produced via immunoSEQ multiplex PCR; TCRdb's table is partial and in-frame only. This table has 65,000 to 90,000 clones, about 90% appearing once. The chain couples TRBV11-3 to TRBJ2-3; 8 bases fit TRBD2. The sequenced sample was T cells isolated from PBMCs. The origin of this receptor is a human donor in good health. CDR3 sequence (DNA): TGTGCCAGCCAAGTCGGGCAGCGGGGGAACACAGATACGCAGTATTTT. Translation: CASQVGQRGNTDTQYF. The full variable domain, completed using reference TRBV11-3 and TRBJ2-3, is EAGVVQSPRYKIIEKKQPVAFWCNPISGHNTLYWYLQNLGQGPELLIRYENEEAVDDSQLPKDRFSAERLKGVDSTLKIQPAELGDSAVYLCASQVGQRGNTDTQYFGPGTRLTVL.